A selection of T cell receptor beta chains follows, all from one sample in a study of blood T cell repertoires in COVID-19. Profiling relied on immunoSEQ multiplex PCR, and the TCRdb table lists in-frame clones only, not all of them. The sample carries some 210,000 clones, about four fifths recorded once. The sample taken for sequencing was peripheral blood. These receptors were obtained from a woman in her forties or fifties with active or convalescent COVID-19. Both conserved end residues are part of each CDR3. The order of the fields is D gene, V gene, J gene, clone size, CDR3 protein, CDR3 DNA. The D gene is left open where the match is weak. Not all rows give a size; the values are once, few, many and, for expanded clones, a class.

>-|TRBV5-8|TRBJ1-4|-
CASSPGQGNEKLFF
TGTGCCAGCAGCCCCGGGCAGGGGAATGAAAAACTGTTTTTT
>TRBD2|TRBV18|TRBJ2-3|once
CASSPLAGSELATDTQYF
TGTGCCAGCTCCCCCCTAGCGGGTTCGGAGCTGGCCACAGATACGCAGTATTTT
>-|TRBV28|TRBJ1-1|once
CASSFRGRNTEAFF
TGTGCCAGCAGTTTCCGGGGAAGGAACACTGAAGCTTTCTTT
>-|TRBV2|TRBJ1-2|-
CASRETDTTNYGYTF
TGTGCCAGCAGGGAGACAGATACTACTAACTATGGCTACACCTTC
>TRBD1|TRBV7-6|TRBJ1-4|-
CASSSRQGTNEKLFF
TGTGCCAGCAGCTCTAGACAGGGGACTAATGAAAAACTGTTTTTT
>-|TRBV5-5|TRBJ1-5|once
CASSLYTGTVGQPQHF
TGTGCCAGCAGCTTGTATACAGGGACGGTGGGACAGCCCCAGCATTTT
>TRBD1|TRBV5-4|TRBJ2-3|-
CASSSYRGRSTDTQYF
TGTGCCAGCAGCTCTTACAGGGGGCGTAGCACAGATACGCAGTATTTT
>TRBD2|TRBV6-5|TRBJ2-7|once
CATGTGGVYEQYF
TGTGCCACCGGCACGGGAGGGGTCTACGAGCAGTACTTC
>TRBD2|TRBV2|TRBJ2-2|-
CASSGPGGPGTGELFF
TGTGCCAGCAGTGGGCCGGGGGGGCCCGGCACCGGGGAGCTGTTTTTT
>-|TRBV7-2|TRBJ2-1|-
CASSLQSGTYNEQFF
TGTGCCAGCAGCTTACAGAGCGGAACTTACAATGAGCAGTTCTTC
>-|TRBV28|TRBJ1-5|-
CASSLTTGILIEPQHF
TGTGCCAGCAGTCTGACTACAGGGATCCTCATAGAGCCCCAGCATTTT
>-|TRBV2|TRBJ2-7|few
CASSDRESSYEQYF
TGTGCCAGCAGTGACAGGGAAAGCTCCTACGAGCAGTACTTC
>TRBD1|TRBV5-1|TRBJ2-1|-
CASRGPGSGQEYNEQFF
TGCGCCAGCAGGGGCCCGGGATCGGGACAGGAATACAATGAGCAGTTCTTC
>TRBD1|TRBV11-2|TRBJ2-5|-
CASSLVTGVETQYF
TGTGCCAGCAGCTTAGTCACAGGGGTAGAGACCCAGTACTTC
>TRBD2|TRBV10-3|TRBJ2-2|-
CAVAGGSGAGELFF
TGTGCCGTGGCGGGAGGGAGCGGCGCCGGGGAGCTGTTTTTT
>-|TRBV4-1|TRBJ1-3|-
CASSQDLIGAGNTIYF
TGCGCCAGCAGCCAAGACCTCATCGGAGCTGGAAACACCATATATTTT
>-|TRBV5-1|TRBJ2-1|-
CASSALGSSYNEQFF
TGCGCCAGCAGCGCGCTAGGGAGCTCCTACAATGAGCAGTTCTTC
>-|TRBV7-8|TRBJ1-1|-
CASSLGGGQYTEAFF
TGTGCCAGCAGCTTAGGGGGGGGTCAGTACACTGAAGCTTTCTTT
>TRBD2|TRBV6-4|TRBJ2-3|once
CASSEGGRSTDTQYF
TGTGCCAGCAGTGAGGGCGGGAGGAGCACAGATACGCAGTATTTT
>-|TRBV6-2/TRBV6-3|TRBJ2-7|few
CASTPGAGDVNEQYF
TGTGCCAGCACCCCGGGGGCGGGAGACGTAAACGAGCAGTACTTC
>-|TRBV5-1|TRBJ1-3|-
CASSPGQPSGNTIYF
TGCGCCAGCAGCCCCGGACAGCCATCTGGAAACACCATATATTTT
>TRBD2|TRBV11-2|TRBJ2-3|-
CASSLMRGGVDTQYF
TGTGCCAGCAGCTTAATGCGGGGGGGAGTAGATACGCAGTATTTT
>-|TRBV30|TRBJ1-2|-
CAWSAWAYGYTF
TGTGCCTGGAGTGCATGGGCCTATGGCTACACCTTC
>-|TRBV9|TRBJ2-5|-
CASSVSGPETQYF
TGTGCCAGCAGCGTATCAGGTCCAGAGACCCAGTACTTC
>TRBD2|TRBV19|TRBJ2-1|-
CASRSFPGRGGPNEQFF
TGTGCCAGTAGGTCTTTCCCGGGGCGGGGGGGCCCGAATGAGCAGTTCTTC
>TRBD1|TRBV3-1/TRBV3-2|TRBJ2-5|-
CASSPNLGQGAQETQYF
TGTGCCAGCAGCCCAAATTTGGGACAGGGGGCCCAAGAGACCCAGTACTTC